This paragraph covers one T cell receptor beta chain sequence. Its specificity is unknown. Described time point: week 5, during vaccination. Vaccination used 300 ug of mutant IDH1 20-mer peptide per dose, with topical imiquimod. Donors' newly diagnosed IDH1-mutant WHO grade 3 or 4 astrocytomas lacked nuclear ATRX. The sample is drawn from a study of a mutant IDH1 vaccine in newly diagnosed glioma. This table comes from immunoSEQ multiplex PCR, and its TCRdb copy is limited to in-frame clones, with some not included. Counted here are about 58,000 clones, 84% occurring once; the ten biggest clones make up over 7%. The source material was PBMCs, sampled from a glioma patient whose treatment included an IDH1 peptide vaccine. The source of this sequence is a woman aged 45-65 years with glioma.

Here the CDR3 reads CASSRGWEQFF. The CDR3 nucleotides are TGTGCCAGCAGCAGGGGGTGGGAGCAGTTCTTC. The chain has TRBV5-4 and TRBJ2-1; possibly TRBD1 for D (6 bases). V lost 4 bases to trimming and J lost 10 bases, with 9 bases between them. CDR1 is SGHNT and CDR2 is YYREEE in the germline V gene (reference sequence). The CDR3 spans 11 residues. Full variable domain (remainder filled in from reference TRBV5-4 and TRBJ2-1): ETGVTQSPTHLIKTRGQQVTLRCSSQSGHNTVSWYQQALGQGPQFIFQYYREEENGRGNFPPRFSGLQFPNYSSELNVNALELDDSALYLCASSRGWEQFFGPGTRLTVL.